Sequencing of this T cell receptor (beta chain) was carried out in a study of blood T cell repertoires in COVID-19. Overall study: The United States, Italy and Spain were the sources of the acute and convalescent COVID-19 samples. PBMCs, B-cell-depleted T cells, or T cells were the source of the cDNA or gDNA that made up the material.

V lost 4 bases and J lost 2; bases outside the gene matches: 6. This CDR3 is built from 16 residues. Per the germline V gene, CDR1 is LGHDT and CDR2 is YNNKEL (reference sequence). The method was immunoSEQ multiplex PCR; TCRdb's version includes in-frame clones alone and lacks a portion of them. The sample holds about 120,000 clones; approximately 87% are singletons and the top ten take more than 2%. This TCR was recovered from a woman aged 50 to 60 with acute or convalescent COVID-19. Sequencing used peripheral blood. The chain combines TRBV3-1 (or the pseudogene TRBV3-2) with TRBJ2-5, with 11 bases identical to TRBD2. This chain's CDR3 is CASSPTSGATQETQYF. CDR3 nucleotides: TGTGCCAGCAGCCCGACTAGCGGGGCTACTCAAGAGACCCAGTACTTC.